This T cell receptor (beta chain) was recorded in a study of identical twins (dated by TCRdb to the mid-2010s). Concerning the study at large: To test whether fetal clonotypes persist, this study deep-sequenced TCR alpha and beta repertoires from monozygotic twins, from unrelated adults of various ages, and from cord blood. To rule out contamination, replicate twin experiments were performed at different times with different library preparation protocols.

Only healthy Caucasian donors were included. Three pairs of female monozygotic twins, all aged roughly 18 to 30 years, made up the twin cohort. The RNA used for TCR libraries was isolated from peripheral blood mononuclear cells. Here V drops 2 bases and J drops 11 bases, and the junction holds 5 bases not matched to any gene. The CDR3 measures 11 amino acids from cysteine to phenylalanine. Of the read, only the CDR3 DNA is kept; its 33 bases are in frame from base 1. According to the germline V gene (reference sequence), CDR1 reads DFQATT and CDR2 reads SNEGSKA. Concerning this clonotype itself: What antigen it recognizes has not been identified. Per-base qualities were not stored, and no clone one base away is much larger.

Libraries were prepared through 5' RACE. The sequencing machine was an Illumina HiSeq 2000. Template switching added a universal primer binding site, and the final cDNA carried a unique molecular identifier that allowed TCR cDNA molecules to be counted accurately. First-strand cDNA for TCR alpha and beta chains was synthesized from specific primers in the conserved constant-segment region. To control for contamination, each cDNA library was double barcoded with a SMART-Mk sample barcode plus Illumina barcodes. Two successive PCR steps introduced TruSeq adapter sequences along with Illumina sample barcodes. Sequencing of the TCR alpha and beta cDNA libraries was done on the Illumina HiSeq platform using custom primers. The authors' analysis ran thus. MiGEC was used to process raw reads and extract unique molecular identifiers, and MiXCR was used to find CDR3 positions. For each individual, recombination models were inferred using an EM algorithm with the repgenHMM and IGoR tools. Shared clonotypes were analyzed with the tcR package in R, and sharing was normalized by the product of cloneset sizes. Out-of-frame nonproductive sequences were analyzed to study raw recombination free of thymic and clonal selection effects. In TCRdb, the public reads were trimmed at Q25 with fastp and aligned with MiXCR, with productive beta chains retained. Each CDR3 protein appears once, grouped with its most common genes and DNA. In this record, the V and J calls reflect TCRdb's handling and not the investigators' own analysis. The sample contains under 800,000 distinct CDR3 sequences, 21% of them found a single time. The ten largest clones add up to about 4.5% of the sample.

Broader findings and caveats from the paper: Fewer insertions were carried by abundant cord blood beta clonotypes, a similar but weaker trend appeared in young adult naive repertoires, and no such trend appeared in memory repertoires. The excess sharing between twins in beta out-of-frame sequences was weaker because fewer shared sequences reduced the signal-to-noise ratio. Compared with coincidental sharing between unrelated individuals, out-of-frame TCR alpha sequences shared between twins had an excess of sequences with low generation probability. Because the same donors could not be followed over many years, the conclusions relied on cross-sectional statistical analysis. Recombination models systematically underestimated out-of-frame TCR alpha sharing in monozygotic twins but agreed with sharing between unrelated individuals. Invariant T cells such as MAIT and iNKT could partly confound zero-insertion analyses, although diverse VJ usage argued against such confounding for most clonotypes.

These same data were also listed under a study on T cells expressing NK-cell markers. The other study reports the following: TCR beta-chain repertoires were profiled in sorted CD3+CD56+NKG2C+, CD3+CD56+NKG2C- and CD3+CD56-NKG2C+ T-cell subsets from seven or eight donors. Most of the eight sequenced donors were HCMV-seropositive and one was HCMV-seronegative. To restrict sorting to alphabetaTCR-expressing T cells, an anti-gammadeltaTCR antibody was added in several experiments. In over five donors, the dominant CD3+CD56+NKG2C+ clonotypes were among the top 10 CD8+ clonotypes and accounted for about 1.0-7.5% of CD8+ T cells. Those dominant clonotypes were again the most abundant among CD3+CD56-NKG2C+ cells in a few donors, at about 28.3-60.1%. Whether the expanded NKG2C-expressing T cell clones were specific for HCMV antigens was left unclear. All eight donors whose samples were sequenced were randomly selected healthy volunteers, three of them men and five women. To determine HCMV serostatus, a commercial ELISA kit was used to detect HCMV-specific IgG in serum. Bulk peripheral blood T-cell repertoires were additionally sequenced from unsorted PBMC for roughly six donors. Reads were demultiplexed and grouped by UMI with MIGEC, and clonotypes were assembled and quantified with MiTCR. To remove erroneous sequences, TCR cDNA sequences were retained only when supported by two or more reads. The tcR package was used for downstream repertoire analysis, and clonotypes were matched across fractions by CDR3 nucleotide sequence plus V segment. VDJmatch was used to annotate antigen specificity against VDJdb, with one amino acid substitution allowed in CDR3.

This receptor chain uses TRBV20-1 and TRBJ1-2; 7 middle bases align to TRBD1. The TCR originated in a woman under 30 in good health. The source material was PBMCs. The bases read TGCAGTGCTAGAAGGGACAGCGGGTACACCTTC. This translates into CSARRDSGYTF.